The 23 T cell receptor beta chains given below trace back to one sample, sequenced in a study of memory CD4+ T cells and cytomegalovirus serostatus. The sort gate was single viable CD3+CD4+CD8-CD45RO+ cells for memory CD4+ T cells. Generated by immunoSEQ multiplex PCR, the TCRdb table keeps only in-frame clones and is missing some. This table has 50,000 or so clones, approximately 80% appearing once. The sequencing input was memory CD4+ T cells from blood. The receptors derive from an adult in good health and CMV-seronegative.

The genes are TRBV7-2 and TRBJ2-3; 12 nucleotides match TRBD2. The CDR3 extends over 17 amino acids. Germline CDR1 and CDR2: SGHTA and FQGNSA. Germline trimming cut 3 bases from V and 2 bases from J; bases unmatched to any gene: 6. The chain's CDR3 is CASSLAGLAGHTDTQYF. DNA of the CDR3: TGTGCCAGCAGCTTGGCAGGACTAGCGGGGCACACAGATACGCAGTATTTT.

The genes are TRBV5-4 and TRBJ2-2, with D unclear. Germline lookup yields CDR1 SGHNT and CDR2 YYREEE (reference sequence). Trimming removed 3 bases from V and 3 bases from J, with 15 bases in between. The CDR3 runs to 16 residues. The CDR3 DNA is TGTGCCAGCAGCTACCCCATCGGACCATACACCGGGGAGCTGTTTTTT. Amino acids: CASSYPIGPYTGELFF.

This sequence joins TRBV5-1 and TRBJ1-2, with D perhaps matching TRBD1 (5 bases). CDR1 is SGHRS, CDR2 YFSETQ, per germline. CDR3 length: 16 residues. V lost 2 bases and J lost 7, with 21 bases in between. The CDR3 here is CASSFQSGPLGFGYTF. The CDR3 DNA reads as TGCGCCAGCAGCTTTCAGTCAGGGCCGCTAGGGTTTGGCTACACCTTC.

The chain carries TRBV21-1 and TRBJ1-1. TRBV21-1 is shown as a pseudogene. The length of the CDR3 is 12 residues. The CDR3 nucleotides are TGTGCCAGCACCCGAACTGGTCGTGAAGCTTTCTTT. Protein sequence: CASTRTGREAFF.

There are a few counts of this clone. This chain joins TRBV2 and TRBJ1-1; maybe TRBD1 (6 bases). CDR3 length: 14 residues. Trimming took 3 bases from V and 0 from J, leaving 8 bases between them. The germline V gene encodes CDR1 SNHLY and CDR2 FYNNEI. In nucleotides, the CDR3 is TGTGCCAGCAGTGAGGGGGCAATGAACACTGAAGCTTTCTTT. Its translation: CASSEGAMNTEAFF.

This clone was picked up one time. V gene TRBV18 combines with J gene TRBJ2-3, with 11 bases lining up with TRBD1. CDR3 length: 16 residues. Looked up from germline, CDR1 is KGHSH and CDR2 is LQKENI. V was clipped by 4 bases and J by 7 bases; unmatched bases: 10. The CDR3 DNA is TGTGCCAGCTCACTAAGACAGGGACAGGGGGAATATACGCAGTATTTT. It encodes CASSLRQGQGEYTQYF.

This chain joins TRBV2 and TRBJ1-2, with D uncertain. The germline V gene has CDR1 SNHLY and CDR2 FYNNEI. With 6 bases removed from V and 4 bases from J, the gap between germline ends came to 6 bases. The CDR3 sequence is 11 residues long. The CDR3 protein is CASSGGYGYTF. The DNA of the CDR3 is TGTGCCAGCAGCGGTGGCTATGGCTACACCTTC.

The V call is TRBV4-3, the J call TRBJ1-6, with a tentative D call TRBD1 (5 bases). The CDR3 runs 15 residues. V lost 4 bases and J lost 10, with 17 bases in between. Germline lookup yields CDR1 LGHNA and CDR2 YSLEER. CDR3 in amino acids: CASSRKTVSDSPLHF. CDR3 nucleotide sequence: TGCGCCAGCAGCCGTAAGACAGTTTCCGACTCACCCCTCCACTTT.

The rearrangement uses TRBV4-1 and TRBJ1-2, with a tentative D call TRBD1 (6 bases). Per the germline V gene, CDR1 is MGHRA and CDR2 is YSYEKL. This CDR3 is 13 amino acids long. V lost 4 bases and J lost 8, with 14 bases in between. The CDR3 spells CASSLSGARGYTF. For the CDR3, the DNA is TGCGCCAGCAGCCTATCAGGGGCCAGGGGCTACACCTTC.

The chain combines TRBV28 with TRBJ1-5; weak D call: TRBD1 (6 bases). Trimming stripped 2 bases from V and 3 bases from J, with 11 bases between. CDR1 MDHEN and CDR2 SYDVKM come from the germline V gene. The CDR3 loop spans 15 amino acids. CDR3 sequence: CASSLQGMDNQPQHF. In DNA, the CDR3 is TGTGCCAGCAGTTTACAGGGGATGGACAATCAGCCCCAGCATTTT.

The rearrangement links TRBV11-2 to TRBJ1-5; tentatively, D is TRBD1 (5 bases). The length of the CDR3 is 14 residues. The germline V and J ends were trimmed by 4 bases and 5 bases, with 12 bases remaining between them. Germline V CDR1 and CDR2: SGHAT, FQNNGV. The CDR3 coding sequence is TGTGCCAGCAGCTCGTCCCCGGGGCATCAGCCCCAGCATTTT. It is translated as CASSSSPGHQPQHF.

The chain combines TRBV29-1 with TRBJ1-1, with 8 bases that match TRBD1. This CDR3 region has 13 residues. Trimming removed 6 bases from V and 5 bases from J; junction bases left unmatched: 8. Germline V gives CDR1 SQVTM, CDR2 ANQGSEA. CDR3 in DNA: TGCAGCGTAGAGACAGGGGTGGGGACTGAAGCTTTCTTT. Translated, it gives CSVETGVGTEAFF.

The V call is TRBV25-1, the J call TRBJ2-4, with a tentative D call TRBD2 (5 bases). Germline-derived CDR1 and CDR2 are MGHDK and SYGVNS. The CDR3 length is 15 residues. Trimming took 3 bases from V and 6 from J, leaving 15 bases between them. As DNA, the CDR3 is TGTGCCAGCAGTGAGTCTCGGGGTGGCGGAAACATTCAGTACTTC. Translation gives CASSESRGGGNIQYF.

CDR3 nucleotides: TGTGCCAGCAGCTTTGACCTTTCAAGAAAAGAGACCCAGTACTTC. It codes for CASSFDLSRKETQYF. This chain uses TRBV5-8 with TRBJ2-5; no clear D. V lost 2 bases and J lost 3, with 14 bases in between. Germline V gene data show CDR1 as SGHTS and CDR2 as YDEGEE. The CDR3 loop spans 15 amino acids.

The rearrangement joins TRBV19 to TRBJ1-5, with a tentative D call TRBD1 (5 bases). Germline assignment: CDR1 LNHDA and CDR2 SQIVND (reference sequence). Trimming cost V 3 bases and J 3 bases, with 15 bases left between them. The CDR3 totals 16 residues. CDR3 nucleotides: TGTGCCAGTAGTATCGGTCCCCCGGGACCCAATCAGCCCCAGCATTTT. It specifies CASSIGPPGPNQPQHF. Looking up the rest from reference TRBV19 and TRBJ1-5 gives the full variable domain: DGGITQSPKYLFRKEGQNVTLSCEQNLNHDAMYWYRQDPGQGLRLIYYSQIVNDFQKGDIAEGYSVSREKKESFPLTVTSAQKNPTAFYLCASSIGPPGPNQPQHFGDGTRLSIL.

The gene calls are TRBV12-1 and TRBJ1-1; the table's D call, TRBD1, has no DNA check behind it. TRBV12-1 is annotated as a pseudogene. This CDR3 region has 14 residues. The CDR3: CASSFRPENTEAFF. CDR3 DNA sequence: TGTGCCAGCAGCTTTCGTCCAGAGAACACTGAAGCTTTCTTT.

This clone turned up a few times. The rearrangement joins TRBV5-6 to TRBJ1-1; the D is unclear. V was trimmed by 4 bases and J by 3 bases, leaving 13 bases between them. Germline loops: CDR1 SGHDT, CDR2 YYEEEE. CDR3 size: 14 residues. CDR3 sequence (DNA): TGTGCCAGCAGCCCCGTTGTGTTAGACACTGAAGCTTTCTTT. Protein product: CASSPVVLDTEAFF.

J is TRBJ1-6 and V is TRBV11-2; TRBD1 might be the D (5 bases). Trimming left V 4 bases short and J 11 bases short, with 9 bases between. This CDR3 has 12 amino acids. Germline assignment: CDR1 SGHAT and CDR2 FQNNGV. The CDR3 sequence: CASSSQGAPLHF. DNA of the CDR3: TGTGCCAGCAGCTCCCAGGGTGCACCCCTCCACTTT.

This clone occurred a few times. This chain joins TRBV19 and TRBJ1-5, with 10 bases identical to TRBD1. After removal of 4 bases from V and 5 bases from J, the junction contained 8 bases not matched to a gene. The CDR3 has 16 amino acids. CDR1 and CDR2 (germline): LNHDA, SQIVND (reference sequence). The CDR3 bases are TGTGCCAGTAGTACTAATATGGACAGGGGGTATCAGCCCCAGCATTTT. Encoded protein: CASSTNMDRGYQPQHF.

This sequence joins TRBV5-6 and TRBJ1-5; tentative D call: TRBD1 (6 bases). Trimming cost V 5 bases and J 1 base, with 13 bases left between them. The CDR3 has 15 residues. From germline, CDR1 is SGHDT and CDR2 YYEEEE. The CDR3 spells CASRKGHMSNQPQHF. For the CDR3, the DNA is TGTGCCAGCAGGAAGGGACACATGAGCAATCAGCCCCAGCATTTT.

This clone has just a few counts. The rearrangement uses TRBV5-1 and TRBJ1-2, with 7 positions matching TRBD1. J gave up 4 bases and V 0 bases, and 6 bases lay outside the gene matches. There are 15 residues in the CDR3. Germline V gene sequence: CDR1 SGHRS, CDR2 YFSETQ. CDR3 in DNA: TGCGCCAGCAGCTTGGCCCAGGGGGGAATCTATGGCTACACCTTC. As protein: CASSLAQGGIYGYTF. The variable domain in full, with the rest retrieved from reference TRBV5-1 and TRBJ1-2, is KAGVTQTPRYLIKTRGQQVTLSCSPISGHRSVSWYQQTPGQGLQFLFEYFSETQRNKGNFPGRFSGRQFSNSRSEMNVSTLELGDSALYLCASSLAQGGIYGYTFGSGTRLTVV.

V and J are TRBV29-1 and TRBJ1-5, with D unclear. Germline assignment: CDR1 SQVTM and CDR2 ANQGSEA. The CDR3 length is 13 residues. V was trimmed by 4 bases and J by 2 bases, leaving 9 bases between them. The CDR3 nucleotides read TGCAGCGTTGGTGGCGGCCGCAATCAGCCCCAGCATTTT. This translates into CSVGGGRNQPQHF. The full variable domain, rest sourced from reference TRBV29-1 and TRBJ1-5, is SAVISQKPSRDICQRGTSLTIQCQVDSQVTMMFWYRQQPGQSLTLIATANQGSEATYESGFVIDKFPISRPNLTFSTLTVSNMSPEDSSIYLCSVGGGRNQPQHFGDGTRLSIL.

The gene calls are TRBV27 and TRBJ2-7; 8 nucleotides match TRBD2. CDR3 length equals 14 residues. Trimming took 5 bases from V and 3 from J; bases not matched to a gene: 6. The germline gives CDR1 MNHEY, CDR2 SMNVEV (reference sequence). The CDR3 loop reads CASSPGLGGYEQYF. The CDR3 DNA follows: TGTGCCAGCAGTCCGGGACTAGGGGGCTACGAGCAGTACTTC.